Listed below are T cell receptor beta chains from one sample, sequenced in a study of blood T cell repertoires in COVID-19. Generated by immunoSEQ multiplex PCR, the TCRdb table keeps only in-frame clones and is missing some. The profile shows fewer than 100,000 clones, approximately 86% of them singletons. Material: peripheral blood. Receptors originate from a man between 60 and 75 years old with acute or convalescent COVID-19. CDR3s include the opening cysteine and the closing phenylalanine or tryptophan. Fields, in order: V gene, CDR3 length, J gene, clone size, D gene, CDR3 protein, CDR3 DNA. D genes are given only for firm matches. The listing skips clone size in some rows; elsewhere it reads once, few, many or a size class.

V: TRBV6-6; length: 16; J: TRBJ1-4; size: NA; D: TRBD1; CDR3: CASRISTGTGNEKLFF; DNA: TGTGCCAGCAGGATCTCAACCGGGACAGGGAATGAAAAACTGTTTTTT
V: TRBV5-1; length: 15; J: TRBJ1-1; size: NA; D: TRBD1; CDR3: CASRVQGAGNTEAFF; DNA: TGCGCCAGCAGGGTCCAGGGGGCCGGCAACACTGAAGCTTTCTTT
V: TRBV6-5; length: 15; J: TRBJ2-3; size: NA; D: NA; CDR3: CASSLSRANTDTQYF; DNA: TGTGCCAGCAGTCTCTCCAGGGCGAACACAGATACGCAGTATTTT
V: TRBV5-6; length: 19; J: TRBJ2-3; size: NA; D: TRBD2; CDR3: CASSLTSGGAPGGTDTQYF; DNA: TGTGCCAGCAGCTTGACTAGCGGGGGGGCCCCCGGGGGCACAGATACGCAGTATTTT
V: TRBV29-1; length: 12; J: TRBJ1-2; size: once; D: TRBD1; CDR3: CSGGGTVYGYTF; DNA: TGCAGCGGAGGAGGGACAGTCTATGGCTACACCTTC
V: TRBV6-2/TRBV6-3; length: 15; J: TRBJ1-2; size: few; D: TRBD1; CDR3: CASSKDRGRYYGYTF; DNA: TGTGCCAGCAGCAAGGACAGGGGGCGGTACTATGGCTACACCTTC
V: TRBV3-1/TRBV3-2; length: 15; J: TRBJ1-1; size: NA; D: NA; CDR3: CASTGPLAMNTEAFF; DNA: TGTGCCAGCACCGGTCCCCTCGCTATGAACACTGAAGCTTTCTTT
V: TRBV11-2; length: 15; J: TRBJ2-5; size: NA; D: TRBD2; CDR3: CASSLDGGDQETQYF; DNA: TGTGCCAGCAGCTTAGACGGGGGGGATCAAGAGACCCAGTACTTC
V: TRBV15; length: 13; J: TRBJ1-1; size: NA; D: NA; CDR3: CATSRDRGTEAFF; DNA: TGTGCCACCAGCAGAGATCGGGGGACTGAAGCTTTCTTT
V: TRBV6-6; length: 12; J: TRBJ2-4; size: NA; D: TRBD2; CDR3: CASRSGGNIQYF; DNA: TGTGCCAGCAGGAGCGGGGGAAACATTCAGTACTTC
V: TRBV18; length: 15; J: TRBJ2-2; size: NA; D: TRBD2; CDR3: CASSPERGKTGELFF; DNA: TGTGCCAGCTCACCAGAGCGGGGGAAGACCGGGGAGCTGTTTTTT
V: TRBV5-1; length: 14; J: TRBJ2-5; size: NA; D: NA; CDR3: CASSLAHSQETQYF; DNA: TGCGCCAGCAGCTTGGCCCACTCACAAGAGACCCAGTACTTC
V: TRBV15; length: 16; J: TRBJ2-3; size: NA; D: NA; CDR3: CATSRRSPRDTDTQYF; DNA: TGTGCCACCAGCAGGAGATCCCCCCGAGACACAGATACGCAGTATTTT
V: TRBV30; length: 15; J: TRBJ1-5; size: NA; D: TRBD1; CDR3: CAWSAGGYSNQPQHF; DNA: TGTGCCTGGAGCGCAGGGGGGTATAGCAATCAGCCCCAGCATTTT
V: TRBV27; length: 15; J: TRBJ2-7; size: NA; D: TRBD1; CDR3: CASKSQGTGRYEQYF; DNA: TGTGCCAGCAAGAGTCAGGGGACAGGGCGCTACGAGCAGTACTTC
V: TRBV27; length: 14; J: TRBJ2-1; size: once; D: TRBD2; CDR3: CASIGTSGDNEQFF; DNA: TGTGCCAGCATTGGGACTAGCGGAGACAATGAGCAGTTCTTC
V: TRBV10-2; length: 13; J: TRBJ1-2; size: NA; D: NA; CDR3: CASSESIAYGYTF; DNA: TGCGCCAGCAGTGAGTCGATAGCGTATGGCTACACCTTC
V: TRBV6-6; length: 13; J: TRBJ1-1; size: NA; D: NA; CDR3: CASSPQGNTEAFF; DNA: TGTGCCAGCAGCCCACAGGGGAACACTGAAGCTTTCTTT
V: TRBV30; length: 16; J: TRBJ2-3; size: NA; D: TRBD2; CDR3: CAWSEGLAGVLDTQYF; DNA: TGTGCCTGGAGCGAGGGACTAGCGGGAGTCCTTGATACGCAGTATTTT
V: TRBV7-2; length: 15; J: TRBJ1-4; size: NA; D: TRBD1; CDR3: CASSLDRQGVEKLFF; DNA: TGTGCCAGCAGCTTAGACAGACAGGGCGTTGAAAAACTGTTTTTT
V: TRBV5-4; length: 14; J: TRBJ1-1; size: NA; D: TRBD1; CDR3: CASSPGQGRTEAFF; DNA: TGTGCCAGCAGCCCCGGACAGGGGCGGACTGAAGCTTTCTTT
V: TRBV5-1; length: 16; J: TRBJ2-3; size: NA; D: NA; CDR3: CASSSPPGKSTDTQYF; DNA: TGCGCCAGCAGCTCCCCCCCGGGGAAGAGCACAGATACGCAGTATTTT
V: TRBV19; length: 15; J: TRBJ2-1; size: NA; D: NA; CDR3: CASSTARDFRNEQFF; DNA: TGTGCCAGTAGTACCGCGAGGGATTTTAGGAATGAGCAGTTCTTC
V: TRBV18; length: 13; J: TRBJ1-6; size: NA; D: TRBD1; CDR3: CASSRNRGSPLHF; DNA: TGTGCCAGCTCGCGCAACAGGGGCTCACCCCTCCACTTT
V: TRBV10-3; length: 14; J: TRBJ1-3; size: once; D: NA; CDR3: CAISESGSGNTIYF; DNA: TGTGCCATCAGTGAGTCCGGCTCTGGAAACACCATATATTTT
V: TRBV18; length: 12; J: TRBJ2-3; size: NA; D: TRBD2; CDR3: CASSPSGGTQYF; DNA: TGTGCCAGCTCACCATCGGGAGGTACGCAGTATTTT
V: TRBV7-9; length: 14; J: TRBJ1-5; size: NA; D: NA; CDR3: CASSFGSGNQPQHF; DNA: TGTGCCAGCAGCTTTGGCTCAGGCAATCAGCCCCAGCATTTT
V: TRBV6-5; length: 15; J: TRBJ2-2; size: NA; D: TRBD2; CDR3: CASSSPSGPAGELFF; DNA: TGTGCCAGCAGTTCCCCTAGCGGTCCAGCCGGGGAGCTGTTTTTT
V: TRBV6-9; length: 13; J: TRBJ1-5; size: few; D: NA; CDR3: CASTQGNNQPQHF; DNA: TGTGCCAGCACTCAGGGTAACAATCAGCCCCAGCATTTT
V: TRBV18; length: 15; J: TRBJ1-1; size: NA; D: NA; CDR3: CASSPRGGAVSLAFF; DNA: TGTGCCAGCTCACCCCGAGGGGGGGCGGTTAGTCTGGCTTTCTTT
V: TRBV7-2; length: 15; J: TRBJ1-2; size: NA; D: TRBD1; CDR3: CASSPWAGGNYGYTF; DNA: TGTGCCAGCAGCCCCTGGGCAGGGGGCAACTATGGCTACACCTTC
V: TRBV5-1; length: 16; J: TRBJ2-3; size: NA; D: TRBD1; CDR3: CASSKGEGALADTQYF; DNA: TGCGCCAGCAGCAAGGGAGAGGGGGCTTTGGCAGATACGCAGTATTTT
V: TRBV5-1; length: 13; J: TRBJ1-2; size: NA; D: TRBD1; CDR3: CASTLVQGDGYTF; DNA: TGCGCCAGCACCTTGGTCCAGGGGGATGGCTACACCTTC
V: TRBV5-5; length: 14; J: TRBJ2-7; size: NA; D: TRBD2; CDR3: CASSFSAGAREQYF; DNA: TGTGCCAGCAGCTTCAGTGCGGGAGCAAGGGAGCAGTACTTC
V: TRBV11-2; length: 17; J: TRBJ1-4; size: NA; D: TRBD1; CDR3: CASSSRQGGSFNEKLFF; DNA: TGTGCCAGCAGCTCTCGACAGGGGGGAAGCTTTAATGAAAAACTGTTTTTT
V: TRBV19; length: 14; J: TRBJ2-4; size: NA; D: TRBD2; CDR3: CASSIPGGFGIQYF; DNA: TGTGCCAGTAGTATCCCCGGGGGGTTTGGCATTCAGTACTTC
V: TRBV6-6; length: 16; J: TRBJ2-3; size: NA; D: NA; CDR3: CASSSPQVTSTDTQYF; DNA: TGTGCCAGCAGTTCACCACAGGTTACTAGCACAGATACGCAGTATTTT
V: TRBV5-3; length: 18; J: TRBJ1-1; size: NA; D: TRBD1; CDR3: CARRPEVALQGSGTEAFF; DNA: TGTGCCAGAAGGCCTGAGGTTGCGTTACAGGGGAGTGGTACTGAAGCTTTCTTT
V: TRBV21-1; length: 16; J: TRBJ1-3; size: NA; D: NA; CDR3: CASSIAGTESGNTIYF; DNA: TGTGCCAGCAGCATAGCCGGGACAGAGTCTGGAAACACCATATATTTT
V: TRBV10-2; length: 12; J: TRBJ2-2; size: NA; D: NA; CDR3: CASSRATGELFF; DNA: TGCGCCAGCAGCAGGGCCACCGGGGAGCTGTTTTTT
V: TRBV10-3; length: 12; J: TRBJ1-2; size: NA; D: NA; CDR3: CAISRDGGGYTF; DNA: TGTGCCATCAGCAGGGACGGGGGGGGCTACACCTTC
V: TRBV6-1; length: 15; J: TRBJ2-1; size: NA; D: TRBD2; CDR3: CASREASGGAGEQFF; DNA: TGTGCCAGCAGGGAAGCTAGCGGGGGGGCCGGTGAGCAGTTCTTC
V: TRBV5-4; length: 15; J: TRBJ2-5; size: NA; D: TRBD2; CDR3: CASSLVRGGQETQYF; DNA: TGTGCCAGCAGCTTGGTTCGCGGGGGCCAAGAGACCCAGTACTTC
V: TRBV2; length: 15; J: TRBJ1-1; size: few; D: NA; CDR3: CASARDFGWDTEAFF; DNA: TGTGCCAGCGCGCGGGACTTCGGATGGGACACTGAAGCTTTCTTT
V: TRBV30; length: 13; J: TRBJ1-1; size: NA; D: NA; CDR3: CAWSTLPSTEAFF; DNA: TGTGCCTGGAGTACCCTCCCGAGCACTGAAGCTTTCTTT
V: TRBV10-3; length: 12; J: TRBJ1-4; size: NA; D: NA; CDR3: CAISEINEKLFF; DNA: TGTGCCATCAGTGAGATAAATGAAAAACTGTTTTTT
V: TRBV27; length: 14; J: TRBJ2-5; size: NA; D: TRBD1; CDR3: CASSRTGSQETQYF; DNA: TGTGCCAGCAGTCGGACAGGGAGCCAAGAGACCCAGTACTTC
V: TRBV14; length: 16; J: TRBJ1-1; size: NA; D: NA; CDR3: CASSPSGRLGNTEAFF; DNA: TGTGCCAGCAGCCCCAGTGGGCGCCTCGGGAACACTGAAGCTTTCTTT
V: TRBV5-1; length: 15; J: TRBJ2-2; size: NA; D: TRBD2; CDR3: CASSEREGSTGELFF; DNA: TGCGCCAGCAGCGAGCGGGAGGGGAGCACCGGGGAGCTGTTTTTT
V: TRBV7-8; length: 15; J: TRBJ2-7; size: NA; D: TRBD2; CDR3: CASSLSGTGPYEQYF; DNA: TGTGCCAGCAGCCTCAGCGGGACGGGGCCCTACGAGCAGTACTTC